The T cell receptor beta chain described here comes from a study of a mutant IDH1 vaccine in newly diagnosed glioma. Study in general: Most patients had radiochemotherapy with temozolomide before enrollment; others had one alone. Study results and caveats: Researchers report vaccine-induced immune responses in about 94% of patients.

Concerning this clone: What it binds is not known.

The time point denotes: baseline, week 1 (first vaccination visit). Treatment reported: pre-vaccination baseline after standard-of-care therapy. Germline loops: CDR1 LNHDA, CDR2 SQIVND (reference sequence). The CDR3 length is 12 residues. The V and J ends lost 5 bases and 2 bases respectively, with 4 bases between them. The assay was immunoSEQ multiplex PCR, and TCRdb's table has in-frame clones only and misses some. The table includes some 67,000 clones, about 86% detected once. The chain has TRBV19 and TRBJ2-1; no reliable D call. This TCR came from a woman in her late teens or twenties with glioma. Some clones in this sample may be carry-over from other donors' samples. Sequenced material: peripheral blood mononuclear cells (PBMCs), taken from a glioma patient treated with radiotherapy, temozolomide or both. CDR3 amino acids: CASSVAYNEQFF. The CDR3 DNA is TGTGCCAGTAGTGTAGCCTACAATGAGCAGTTCTTC.